Shown below are 7 T cell receptor beta chains from a single sample sequenced in a study of blood T cell repertoires in COVID-19. Only in-frame clones appear in the TCRdb table, and some are missing; sequencing was by immunoSEQ multiplex PCR. The sample has 250,000 to 300,000 clones; under 90% are singletons. The sample comprised peripheral blood. The source is a woman aged 55-75 years with active or convalescent COVID-19.

This clone has just one count. The chain recombines TRBV4-2 with TRBJ1-2, with TRBD1 matching 8 bases. This CDR3 contains 17 residues. Trimming at V came to 0 bases and at J to 1 base, leaving 7 bases not matched to a gene. Germline V gives CDR1 LGHNA, CDR2 YNFKEQ. The DNA for the CDR3 is TGTGCCAGCAGCCAAGATCCGGCAGGGGGCGTTAACTATGGCTACACCTTC. Translating gives CASSQDPAGGVNYGYTF.

The rearrangement links TRBV19 to TRBJ1-3, with D possibly TRBD1 on 5 matching bases. Germline CDR1 is LNHDA and CDR2 is SQIVND (reference sequence). V lost 8 bases to trimming and J lost 4 bases, with 12 bases between them. The CDR3 is made up of 13 amino acids. The CDR3 region has the DNA TGTGCCAGTTCGGGGGGTGCAGGAAACACCATATATTTT. It translates to CASSGGAGNTIYF.

The rearrangement links TRBV30 to TRBJ1-1; 7 nucleotides agree with TRBD1. Germline V lookup: CDR1 GTSNPN, CDR2 SVGIG (reference sequence). This CDR3 is built from 13 residues. The junction had 7 bases not matched to a gene; V was cut back by 5 bases and J by 4 bases. The CDR3: CAWVTGQGTEAFF. The CDR3 DNA reads as TGTGCCTGGGTGACAGGGCAAGGCACTGAAGCTTTCTTT.

The chain uses TRBV5-5 and TRBJ2-3; 12 bases agree with TRBD2. The CDR3 runs to 17 residues. Germline V gives CDR1 SGHKS, CDR2 YYEKEE (reference sequence). Unmatched junction bases numbered 13, after V lost 5 bases and J lost 6 bases. The CDR3 region is CASRLVLLAGGEDTQYF. CDR3 bases: TGTGCCAGCAGGCTAGTCCTACTAGCGGGGGGCGAGGATACGCAGTATTTT.

The chain couples TRBV4-2 to TRBJ2-3; TRBD2 matches at 7 bases. CDR1 is LGHNA and CDR2 is YNFKEQ in the germline V gene. With 0 bases clipped from V and 3 bases from J, the junction kept 3 bases outside the gene matches. This CDR3 is built from 15 residues. The CDR3 reads CASSQDSSGTDTQYF. CDR3 nucleotide sequence: TGTGCCAGCAGCCAAGATTCTAGCGGTACAGATACGCAGTATTTT.

The table lists this clone with a count of one. V is TRBV7-9 and J is TRBJ1-1; D is unclear. The ends were cut back, 5 bases at V and 7 bases at J, with 14 bases in the middle. Germline-derived CDR1 and CDR2 are SEHNR and FQNEAQ (reference sequence). This CDR3 has 13 residues. CDR3 loop: CASSRGQESEAFF. CDR3 in DNA: TGTGCCAGCAGCCGAGGGCAGGAGAGTGAAGCTTTCTTT.

The chain couples TRBV5-4 to TRBJ2-3; 10 nucleotides match TRBD2. CDR1 is SGHNT, CDR2 YYREEE, per germline (reference sequence). After removal of 4 bases from V and 0 bases from J, the junction contained 8 bases not matched to a gene. The CDR3 has 17 amino acids. This CDR3 reads CASSRKSGGASTDTQYF. The CDR3 nucleotides read TGTGCCAGCAGCCGAAAGAGCGGGGGGGCCAGCACAGATACGCAGTATTTT. The variable domain in full, with the rest retrieved from reference TRBV5-4 and TRBJ2-3, is ETGVTQSPTHLIKTRGQQVTLRCSSQSGHNTVSWYQQALGQGPQFIFQYYREEENGRGNFPPRFSGLQFPNYSSELNVNALELDDSALYLCASSRKSGGASTDTQYFGPGTRLTVL.